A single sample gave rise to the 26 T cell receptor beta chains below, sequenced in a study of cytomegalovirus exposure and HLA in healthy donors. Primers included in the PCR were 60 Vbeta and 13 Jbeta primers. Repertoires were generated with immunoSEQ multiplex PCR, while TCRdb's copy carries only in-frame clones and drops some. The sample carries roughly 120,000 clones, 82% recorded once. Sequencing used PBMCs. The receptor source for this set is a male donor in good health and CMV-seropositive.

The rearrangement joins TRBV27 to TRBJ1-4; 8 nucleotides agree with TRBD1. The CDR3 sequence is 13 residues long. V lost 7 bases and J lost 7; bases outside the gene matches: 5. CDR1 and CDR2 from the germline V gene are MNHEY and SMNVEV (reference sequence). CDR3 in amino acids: CASTTGVGEKLFF. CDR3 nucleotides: TGTGCCAGCACGACAGGGGTCGGTGAAAAACTGTTTTTT.

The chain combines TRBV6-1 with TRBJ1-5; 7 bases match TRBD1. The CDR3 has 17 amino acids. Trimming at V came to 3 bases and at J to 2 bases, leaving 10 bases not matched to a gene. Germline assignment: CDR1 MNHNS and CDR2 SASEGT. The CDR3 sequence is CASSEPTGKMGNQPQHF. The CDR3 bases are TGTGCCAGCAGTGAGCCGACAGGGAAGATGGGCAATCAGCCCCAGCATTTT.

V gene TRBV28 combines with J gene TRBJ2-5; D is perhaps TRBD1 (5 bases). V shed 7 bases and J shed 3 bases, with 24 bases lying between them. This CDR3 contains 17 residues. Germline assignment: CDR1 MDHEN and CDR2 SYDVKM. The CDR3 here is CASIPQGPTIIKETQYF. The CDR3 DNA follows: TGTGCCAGCATACCTCAGGGCCCGACAATAATAAAAGAGACCCAGTACTTC.

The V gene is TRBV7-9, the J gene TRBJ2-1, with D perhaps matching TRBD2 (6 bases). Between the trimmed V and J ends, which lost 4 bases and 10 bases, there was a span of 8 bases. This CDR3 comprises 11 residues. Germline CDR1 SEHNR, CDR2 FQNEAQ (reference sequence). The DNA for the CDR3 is TGTGCCAGCAGCTGGAGGGACGAGCAGTTCTTC. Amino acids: CASSWRDEQFF. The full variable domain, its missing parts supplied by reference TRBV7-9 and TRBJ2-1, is DTGVSQNPRHKITKRGQNVTFRCDPISEHNRLYWYRQTLGQGPEFLTYFQNEAQLEKSRLLSDRFSAERPKGSFSTLEIQRTEQGDSAMYLCASSWRDEQFFGPGTRLTVL.

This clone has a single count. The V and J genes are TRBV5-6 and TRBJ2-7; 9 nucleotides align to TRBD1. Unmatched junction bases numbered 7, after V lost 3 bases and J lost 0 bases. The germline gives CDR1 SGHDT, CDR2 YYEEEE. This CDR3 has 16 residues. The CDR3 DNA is TGTGCCAGCAGCTACGGGACAGGGTCCCTCTCCTACGAGCAGTACTTC. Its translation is CASSYGTGSLSYEQYF.

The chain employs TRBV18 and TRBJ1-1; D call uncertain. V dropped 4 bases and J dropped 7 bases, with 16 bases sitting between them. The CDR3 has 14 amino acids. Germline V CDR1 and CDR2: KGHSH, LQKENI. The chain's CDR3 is CASSLVKTLSEAFF. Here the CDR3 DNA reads TGTGCCAGCTCACTCGTCAAAACCCTTAGTGAAGCTTTCTTT. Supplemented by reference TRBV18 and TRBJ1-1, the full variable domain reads NAGVMQNPRHLVRRRGQEARLRCSPMKGHSHVYWYRQLPEEGLKFMVYLQKENIIDESGMPKERFSAEFPKEGPSILRIQQVVRGDSAAYFCASSLVKTLSEAFFGQGTRLTVV.

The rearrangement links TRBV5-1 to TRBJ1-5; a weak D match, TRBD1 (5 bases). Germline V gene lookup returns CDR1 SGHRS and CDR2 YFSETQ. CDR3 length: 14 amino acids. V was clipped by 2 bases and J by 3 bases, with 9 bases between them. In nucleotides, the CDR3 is TGCGCCAGCAGCTTTGAAGGGGCCAATCAGCCCCAGCATTTT. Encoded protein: CASSFEGANQPQHF.

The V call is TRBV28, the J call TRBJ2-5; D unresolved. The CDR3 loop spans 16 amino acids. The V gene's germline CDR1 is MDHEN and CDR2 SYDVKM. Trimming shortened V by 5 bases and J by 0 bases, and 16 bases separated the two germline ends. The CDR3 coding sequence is TGTGCCAGCAGTCGCTCCACCTGGAGTAACCAAGAGACCCAGTACTTC. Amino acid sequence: CASSRSTWSNQETQYF.

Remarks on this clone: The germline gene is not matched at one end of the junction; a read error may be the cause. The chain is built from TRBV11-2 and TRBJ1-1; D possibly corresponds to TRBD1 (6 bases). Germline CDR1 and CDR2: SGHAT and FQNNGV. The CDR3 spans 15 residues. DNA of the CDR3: TGTGCCAGCAGCGTAGAACGGGACATTATGGTTGAAGCTTTCTTT. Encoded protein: CASSVERDIMVEAFF.

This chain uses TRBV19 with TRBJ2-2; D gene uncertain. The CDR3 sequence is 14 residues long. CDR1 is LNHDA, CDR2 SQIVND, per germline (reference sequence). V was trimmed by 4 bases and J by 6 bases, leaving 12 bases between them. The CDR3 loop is CASSTTVVAGELFF. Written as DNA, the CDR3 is TGTGCCAGTAGTACTACAGTGGTGGCCGGGGAGCTGTTTTTT.

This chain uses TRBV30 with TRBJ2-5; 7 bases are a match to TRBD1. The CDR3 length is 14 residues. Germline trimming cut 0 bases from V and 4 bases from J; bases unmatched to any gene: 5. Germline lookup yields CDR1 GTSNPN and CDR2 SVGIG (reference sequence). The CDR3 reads CAWSVNRGLETQYF. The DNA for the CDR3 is TGTGCCTGGAGTGTTAACAGGGGATTAGAGACCCAGTACTTC.

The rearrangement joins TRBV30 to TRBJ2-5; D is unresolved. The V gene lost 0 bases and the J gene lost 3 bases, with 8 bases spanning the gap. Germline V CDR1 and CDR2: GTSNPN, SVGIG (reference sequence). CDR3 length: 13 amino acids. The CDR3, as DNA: TGTGCCTGGAGTGTACTGGTGGAAGAGACCCAGTACTTC. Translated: CAWSVLVEETQYF.

CDR3 in amino acids: CASSLTAGDEASNTGELFF. The DNA for the CDR3 is TGTGCCAGCAGCCTTACCGCGGGCGACGAAGCCAGCAACACCGGGGAGCTGTTTTTT. The genes are TRBV7-2 and TRBJ2-2, with D perhaps TRBD2 (5 bases). The germline CDR1 and CDR2 sequences are SGHTA and FQGNSA. V was trimmed by 5 bases and J by 2 bases, leaving 24 bases between them. The CDR3 has 19 residues.

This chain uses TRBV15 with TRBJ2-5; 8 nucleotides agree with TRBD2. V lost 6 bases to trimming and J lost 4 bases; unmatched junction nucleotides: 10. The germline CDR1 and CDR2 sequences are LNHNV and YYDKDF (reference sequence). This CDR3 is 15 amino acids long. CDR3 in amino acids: CATRKIQRGGETQYF. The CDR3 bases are TGTGCCACCAGAAAGATTCAACGGGGGGGAGAGACCCAGTACTTC.

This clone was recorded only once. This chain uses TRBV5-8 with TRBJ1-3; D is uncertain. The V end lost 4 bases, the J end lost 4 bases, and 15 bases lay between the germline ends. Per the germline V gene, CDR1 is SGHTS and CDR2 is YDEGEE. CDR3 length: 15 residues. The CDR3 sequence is CASSNPGIGGNTIYF. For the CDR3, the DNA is TGTGCCAGCAGCAACCCCGGGATTGGCGGAAACACCATATATTTT.

CDR3 in DNA: TGTGCCAGCTCACCCGGTGTATACCGTGGAAACACCATATATTTT. Amino acids: CASSPGVYRGNTIYF. The rearrangement joins TRBV18 to TRBJ1-3; D remains unclear. From germline, CDR1 is KGHSH and CDR2 LQKENI. The V and J ends lost 3 bases and 3 bases respectively, with 12 bases between them. The CDR3 spans 15 residues.

The CDR3 region has the DNA TGTGCCAGCCTGGGCGGGGCCCAACGATACGAGCAGTACTTC. Translation gives CASLGGAQRYEQYF. This rearrangement joins TRBV5-6 to TRBJ2-5, with a possible D match to TRBD2 (6 bases). Near its end, the DNA agrees better with TRBJ2-7, so the J call may be wrong. Germline-derived CDR1 and CDR2 are SGHDT and YYEEEE. The CDR3 sequence is 14 residues long.

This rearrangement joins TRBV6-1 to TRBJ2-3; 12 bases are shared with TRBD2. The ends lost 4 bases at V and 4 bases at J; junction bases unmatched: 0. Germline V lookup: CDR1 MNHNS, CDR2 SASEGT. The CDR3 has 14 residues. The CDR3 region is CASSGLAGADTQYF. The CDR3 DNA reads TGTGCCAGCAGTGGACTAGCGGGAGCAGATACGCAGTATTTT.

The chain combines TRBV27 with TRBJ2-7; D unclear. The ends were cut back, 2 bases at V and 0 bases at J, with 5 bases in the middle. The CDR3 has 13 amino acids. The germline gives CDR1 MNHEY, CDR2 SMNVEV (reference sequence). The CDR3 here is CASSLGPSYEQYF. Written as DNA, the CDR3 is TGTGCCAGCAGTTTAGGGCCCTCCTACGAGCAGTACTTC.

The DNA of the CDR3 is TGTGCCAGCAGCTTGACAGGGGCAGGAGAGCAGTACTTC. Protein sequence: CASSLTGAGEQYF. The V and J genes are TRBV14 and TRBJ2-5; 8 nucleotides match TRBD1. CDR1 is SGHDN and CDR2 is FVKESK in the germline V gene. V lost 5 bases to trimming and J lost 11 bases; unmatched junction nucleotides: 10. The length of the CDR3 is 13 residues.

Here the CDR3 DNA reads TGTGCCAGCAGTGGGACAGGGAATTCCTACGAGCAGTACTTC. Translating it yields CASSGTGNSYEQYF. The chain joins TRBV28 to TRBJ2-7; 9 nucleotides line up with TRBD1. The length of the CDR3 is 14 residues. Germline CDR1 MDHEN, CDR2 SYDVKM. The V gene end was trimmed by 5 bases and the J gene end by 1 base; junction bases not matched to a gene: 3.

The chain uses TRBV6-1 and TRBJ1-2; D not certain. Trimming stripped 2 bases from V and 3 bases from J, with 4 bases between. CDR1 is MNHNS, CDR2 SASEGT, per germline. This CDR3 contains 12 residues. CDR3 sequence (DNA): TGTGCCAGCAGTGAACGTGACTATGGCTACACCTTC. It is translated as CASSERDYGYTF.

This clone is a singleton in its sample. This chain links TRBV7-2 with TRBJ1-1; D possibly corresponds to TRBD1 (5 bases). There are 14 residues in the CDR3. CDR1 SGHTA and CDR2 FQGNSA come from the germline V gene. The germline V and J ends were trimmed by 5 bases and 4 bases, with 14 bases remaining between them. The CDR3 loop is CASSAEGRATEAFF. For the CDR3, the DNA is TGTGCCAGCAGCGCCGAGGGGAGGGCCACTGAAGCTTTCTTT.

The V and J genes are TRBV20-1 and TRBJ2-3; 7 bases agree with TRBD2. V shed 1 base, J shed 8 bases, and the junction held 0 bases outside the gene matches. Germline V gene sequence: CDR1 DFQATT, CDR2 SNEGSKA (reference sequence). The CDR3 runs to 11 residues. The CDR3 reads CSARAGGTQYF. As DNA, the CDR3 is TGCAGTGCTAGAGCGGGAGGTACGCAGTATTTT.

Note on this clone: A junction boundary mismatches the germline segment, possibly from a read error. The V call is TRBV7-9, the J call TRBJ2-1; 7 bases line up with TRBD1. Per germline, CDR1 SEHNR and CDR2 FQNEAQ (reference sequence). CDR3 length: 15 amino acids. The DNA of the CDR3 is TGTTCCAGCAGCTTAGACAGGGCCGGCTACAATGAGCAGTTCTTC. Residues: CSSSLDRAGYNEQFF. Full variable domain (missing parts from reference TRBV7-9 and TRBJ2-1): DTGVSQNPRHKITKRGQNVTFRCDPISEHNRLYWYRQTLGQGPEFLTYFQNEAQLEKSRLLSDRFSAERPKGSFSTLEIQRTEQGDSAMYLCSSSLDRAGYNEQFFGPGTRLTVL.

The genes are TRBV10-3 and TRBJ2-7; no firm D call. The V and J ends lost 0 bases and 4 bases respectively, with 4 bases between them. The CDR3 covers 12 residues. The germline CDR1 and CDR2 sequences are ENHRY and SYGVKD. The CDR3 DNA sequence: TGTGCCATCAGTGAGTCTAGTTACGAGCAGTACTTC. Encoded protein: CAISESSYEQYF.